The T cell receptor (beta chain) under discussion was sequenced for a study of blood T cell repertoires in COVID-19. The wider study: Sites in the United States, Italy and Spain provided acute and convalescent COVID-19 samples. PBMCs, B-cell-depleted T cells, or T cells provided the cDNA or gDNA that made up the material.

Cohorts were determined from participant-reported clinical history. The method was immunoSEQ multiplex PCR; TCRdb's version includes in-frame clones alone and lacks a portion of them. The table includes 350,000 to 400,000 clones, 85% to 90% detected once. This CDR3 region has 16 residues. Germline loops: CDR1 SGHRS, CDR2 YFSETQ. The V segment lost 7 bases and the J segment 4 bases; nucleotides outside the gene matches: 12. Sequenced material: PBMCs or T cells enriched from blood (not recorded which). This receptor was obtained from a woman aged 25-40 years with acute COVID-19. The V and J genes are TRBV5-1 and TRBJ2-1; 9 nucleotides agree with TRBD2. CDR3 DNA sequence: TGCGCCAGCGGACTGAAAGCGGGGGGCGGGTACAATGAGCAGTTCTTC. Amino acids: CASGLKAGGGYNEQFF.